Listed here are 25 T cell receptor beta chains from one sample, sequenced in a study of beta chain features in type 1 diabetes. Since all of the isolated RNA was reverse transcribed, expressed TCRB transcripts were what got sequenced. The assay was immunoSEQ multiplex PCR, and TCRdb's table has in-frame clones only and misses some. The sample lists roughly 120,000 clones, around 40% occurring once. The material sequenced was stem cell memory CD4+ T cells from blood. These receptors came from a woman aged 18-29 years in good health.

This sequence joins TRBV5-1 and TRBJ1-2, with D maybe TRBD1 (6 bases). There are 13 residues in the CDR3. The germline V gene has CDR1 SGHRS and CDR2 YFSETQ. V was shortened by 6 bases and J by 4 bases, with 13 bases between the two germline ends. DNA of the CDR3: TGCGCCAGCACCGGGGACACGCTCTATGGCTACACCTTC. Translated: CASTGDTLYGYTF.

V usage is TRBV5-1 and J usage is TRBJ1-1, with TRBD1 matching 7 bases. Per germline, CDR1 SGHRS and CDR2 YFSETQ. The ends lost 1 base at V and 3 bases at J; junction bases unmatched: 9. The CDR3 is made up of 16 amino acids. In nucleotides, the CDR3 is TGCGCCAGCAGCTTGAGTCCTACGGGACAGTACACTGAAGCTTTCTTT. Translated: CASSLSPTGQYTEAFF. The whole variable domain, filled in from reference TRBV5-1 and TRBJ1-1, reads KAGVTQTPRYLIKTRGQQVTLSCSPISGHRSVSWYQQTPGQGLQFLFEYFSETQRNKGNFPGRFSGRQFSNSRSEMNVSTLELGDSALYLCASSLSPTGQYTEAFFGQGTRLTVV.

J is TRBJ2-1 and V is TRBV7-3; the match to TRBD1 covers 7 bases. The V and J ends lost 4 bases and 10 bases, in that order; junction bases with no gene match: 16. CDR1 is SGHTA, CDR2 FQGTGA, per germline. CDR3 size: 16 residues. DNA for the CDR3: TGTGCCAGCAGCTCCCCCGACAGGGAGCTTAGGCGAGAGCAGTTCTTC. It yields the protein CASSSPDRELRREQFF.

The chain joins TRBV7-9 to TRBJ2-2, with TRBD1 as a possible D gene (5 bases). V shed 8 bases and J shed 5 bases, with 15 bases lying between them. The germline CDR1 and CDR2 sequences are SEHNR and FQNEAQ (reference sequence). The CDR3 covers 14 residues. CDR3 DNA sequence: TGTGCCAGCGACAAATTGCAGGGTACCGGGGAGCTGTTTTTT. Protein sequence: CASDKLQGTGELFF.

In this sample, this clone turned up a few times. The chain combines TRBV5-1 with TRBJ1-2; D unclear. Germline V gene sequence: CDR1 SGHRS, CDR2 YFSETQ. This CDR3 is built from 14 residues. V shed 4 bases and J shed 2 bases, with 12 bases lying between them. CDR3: CASSPSNRNYGYTF. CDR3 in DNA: TGCGCCAGCAGCCCTTCCAACAGAAACTATGGCTACACCTTC.

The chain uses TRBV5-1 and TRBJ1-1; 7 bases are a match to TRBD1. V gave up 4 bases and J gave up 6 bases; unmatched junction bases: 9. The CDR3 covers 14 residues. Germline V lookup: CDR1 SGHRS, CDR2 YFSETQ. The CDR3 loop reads CASSLLGTAPEAFF. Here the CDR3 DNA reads TGCGCCAGCAGCCTCCTCGGGACAGCCCCTGAAGCTTTCTTT.

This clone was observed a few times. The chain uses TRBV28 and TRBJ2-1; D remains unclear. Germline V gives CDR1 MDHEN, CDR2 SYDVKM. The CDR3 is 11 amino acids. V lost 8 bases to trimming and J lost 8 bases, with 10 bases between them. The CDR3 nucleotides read TGTGCCAGCCAAAAATACTATGAGCAGTTCTTC. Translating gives CASQKYYEQFF.

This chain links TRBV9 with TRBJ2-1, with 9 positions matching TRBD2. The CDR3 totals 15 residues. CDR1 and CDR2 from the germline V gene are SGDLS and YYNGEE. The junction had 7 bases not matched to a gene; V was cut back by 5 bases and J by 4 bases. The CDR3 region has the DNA TGTGCCAGCAGTATAAGACTAGCGGATTACAATGAGCAGTTCTTC. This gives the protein CASSIRLADYNEQFF. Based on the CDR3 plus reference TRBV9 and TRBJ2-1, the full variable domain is DSGVTQTPKHLITATGQRVTLRCSPRSGDLSVYWYQQSLDQGLQFLIQYYNGEERAKGNILERFSAQQFPDLHSELNLSSLELGDSALYFCASSIRLADYNEQFFGPGTRLTVL.

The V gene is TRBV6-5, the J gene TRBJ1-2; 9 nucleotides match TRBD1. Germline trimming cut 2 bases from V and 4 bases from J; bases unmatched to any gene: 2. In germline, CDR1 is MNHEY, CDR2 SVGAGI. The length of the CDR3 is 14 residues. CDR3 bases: TGTGCCAGCAGTTACGGACAGGGGATCTATGGCTACACCTTC. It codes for CASSYGQGIYGYTF.

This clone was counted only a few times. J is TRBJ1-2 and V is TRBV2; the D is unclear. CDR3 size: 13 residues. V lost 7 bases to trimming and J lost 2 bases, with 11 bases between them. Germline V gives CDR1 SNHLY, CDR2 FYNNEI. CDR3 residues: CASKRAENYGYTF. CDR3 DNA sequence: TGTGCCAGCAAGAGGGCGGAAAACTATGGCTACACCTTC.

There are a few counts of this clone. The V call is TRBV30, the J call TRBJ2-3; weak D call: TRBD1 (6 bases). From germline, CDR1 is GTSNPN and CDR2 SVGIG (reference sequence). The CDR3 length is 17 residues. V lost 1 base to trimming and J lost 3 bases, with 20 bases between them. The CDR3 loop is CAWSDSTGLSATDTQYF. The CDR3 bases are TGTGCCTGGAGTGACTCTACAGGGTTGTCGGCGACAGATACGCAGTATTTT.

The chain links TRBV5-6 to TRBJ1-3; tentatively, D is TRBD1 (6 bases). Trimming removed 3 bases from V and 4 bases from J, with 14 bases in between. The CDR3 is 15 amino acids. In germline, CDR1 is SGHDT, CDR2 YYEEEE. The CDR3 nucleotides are TGTGCCAGCAGCTGGGGAACAGGGTTCGGAAACACCATATATTTT. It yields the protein CASSWGTGFGNTIYF.

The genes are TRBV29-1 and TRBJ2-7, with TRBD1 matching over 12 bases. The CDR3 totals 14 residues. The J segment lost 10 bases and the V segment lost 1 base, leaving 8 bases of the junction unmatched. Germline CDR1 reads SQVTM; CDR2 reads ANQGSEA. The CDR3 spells CSVEAGTGGASQYF. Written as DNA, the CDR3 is TGCAGCGTTGAAGCCGGGACAGGGGGCGCGTCCCAGTACTTC.

CDR3 amino acids: CASRPGRGDQPQHF. The CDR3 DNA sequence: TGTGCCAGCAGGCCCGGCAGGGGGGATCAGCCCCAGCATTTT. The chain is built from TRBV7-9 and TRBJ1-5, with 7 bases matching TRBD1. Losses at the gene ends were 6 bases for V and 5 bases for J; bases not matched to a gene: 7. The germline V gene encodes CDR1 SEHNR and CDR2 FQNEAQ (reference sequence). The CDR3 length is 14 residues.

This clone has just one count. CDR3 loop: CASSESRGNQPQHF. In nucleotides, the CDR3 is TGTGCCAGCAGTGAAAGTAGAGGCAATCAGCCCCAGCATTTT. The chain recombines TRBV2 with TRBJ1-5; D ambiguous. Germline V gene data show CDR1 as SNHLY and CDR2 as FYNNEI. The CDR3 has 14 residues. V dropped 2 bases and J dropped 2 bases, with 7 bases sitting between them. The entire variable domain, with the rest obtained from reference TRBV2 and TRBJ1-5, is as follows: EPEVTQTPSHQVTQMGQEVILRCVPISNHLYFYWYRQILGQKVEFLVSFYNNEISEKSEIFDDQFSVERPDGSNFTLKIRSTKLEDSAMYFCASSESRGNQPQHFGDGTRLSIL.

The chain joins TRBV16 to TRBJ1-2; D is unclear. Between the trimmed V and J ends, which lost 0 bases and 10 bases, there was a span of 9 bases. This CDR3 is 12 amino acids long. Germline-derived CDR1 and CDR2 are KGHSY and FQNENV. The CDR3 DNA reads TGTGCCAGCAGCCAATCCGTCCTTCTCTACACCTTC. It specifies CASSQSVLLYTF.

This CDR3 is CASSVRTGGFTEAFF. CDR3 DNA: TGTGCCAGCAGCGTTCGGACAGGGGGCTTCACTGAAGCTTTCTTT. V is TRBV9 and J is TRBJ1-1, with 11 positions matching TRBD1. The V and J ends lost 2 bases and 4 bases, in that order; junction bases with no gene match: 4. The CDR3 sequence is 15 residues long. Germline assignment: CDR1 SGDLS and CDR2 YYNGEE.

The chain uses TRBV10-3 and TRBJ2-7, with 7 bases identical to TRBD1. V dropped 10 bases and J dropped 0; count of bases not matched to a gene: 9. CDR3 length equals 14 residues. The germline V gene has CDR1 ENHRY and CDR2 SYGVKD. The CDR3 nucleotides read TGTGCCACAATACAGGGGCAGAGCTCCTACGAGCAGTACTTC. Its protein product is CATIQGQSSYEQYF.

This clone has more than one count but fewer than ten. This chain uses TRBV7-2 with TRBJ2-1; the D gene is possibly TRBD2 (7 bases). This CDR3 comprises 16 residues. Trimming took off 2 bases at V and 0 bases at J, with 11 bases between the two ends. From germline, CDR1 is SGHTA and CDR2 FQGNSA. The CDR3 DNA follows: TGTGCCAGCAGCTTAAGGGGGGGGAGCTCCTACAATGAGCAGTTCTTC. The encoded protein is CASSLRGGSSYNEQFF. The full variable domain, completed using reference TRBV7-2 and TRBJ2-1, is GAGVSQSPSNKVTEKGKDVELRCDPISGHTALYWYRQSLGQGLEFLIYFQGNSAPDKSGLPSDRFSAERTGGSVSTLTIQRTQQEDSAVYLCASSLRGGSSYNEQFFGPGTRLTVL.

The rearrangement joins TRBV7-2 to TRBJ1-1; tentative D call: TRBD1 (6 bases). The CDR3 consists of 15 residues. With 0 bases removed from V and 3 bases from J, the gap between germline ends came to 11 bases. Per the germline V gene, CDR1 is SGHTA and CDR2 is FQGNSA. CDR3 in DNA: TGTGCCAGCAGCTTAGCGGGGGGGCAGTACACTGAAGCTTTCTTT. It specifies CASSLAGGQYTEAFF.

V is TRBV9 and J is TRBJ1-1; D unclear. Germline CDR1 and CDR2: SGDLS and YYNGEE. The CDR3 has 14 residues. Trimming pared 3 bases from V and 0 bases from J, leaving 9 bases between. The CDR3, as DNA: TGTGCCAGCAGCGGCTACGGGGTGAACACTGAAGCTTTCTTT. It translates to CASSGYGVNTEAFF.

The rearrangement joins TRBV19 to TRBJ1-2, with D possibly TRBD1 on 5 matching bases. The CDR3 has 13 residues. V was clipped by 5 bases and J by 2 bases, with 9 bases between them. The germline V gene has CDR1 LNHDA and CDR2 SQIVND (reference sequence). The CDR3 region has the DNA TGTGCCAGTAGTGGCGGACACAACTATGGCTACACCTTC. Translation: CASSGGHNYGYTF.

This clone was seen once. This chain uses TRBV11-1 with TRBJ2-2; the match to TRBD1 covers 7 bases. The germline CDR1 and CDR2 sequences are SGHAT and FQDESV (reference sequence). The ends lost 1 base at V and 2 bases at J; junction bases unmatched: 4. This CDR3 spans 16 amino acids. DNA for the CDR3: TGTGCCAGCAGCTTAGAGGGACAGAGTAACACCGGGGAGCTGTTTTTT. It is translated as CASSLEGQSNTGELFF.

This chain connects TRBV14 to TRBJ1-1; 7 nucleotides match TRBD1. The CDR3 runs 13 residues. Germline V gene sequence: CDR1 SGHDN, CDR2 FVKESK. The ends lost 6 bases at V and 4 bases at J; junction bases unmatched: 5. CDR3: CASRLDRATEAFF. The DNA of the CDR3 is TGTGCCAGCAGACTAGACAGGGCCACTGAAGCTTTCTTT.

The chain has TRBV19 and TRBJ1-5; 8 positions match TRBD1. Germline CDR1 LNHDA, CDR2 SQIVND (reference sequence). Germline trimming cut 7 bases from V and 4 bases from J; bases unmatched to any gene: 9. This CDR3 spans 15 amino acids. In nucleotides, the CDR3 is TGTGCCAGTAACCTAGACAGGGGCGTAAATCAGCCCCAGCATTTT. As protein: CASNLDRGVNQPQHF.